This T cell receptor beta chain emerged from a study of T cell responses to AZD1222 COVID-19 vaccine. This clone was observed once. TCRdb keeps only in-frame clones here, not all; method: immunoSEQ multiplex PCR. The sample has tens of thousands of clones, approximately 90% seen once. In germline, CDR1 is SGHAT, CDR2 FQNNGV. The CDR3 sequence is 16 residues long. V was pared by 0 bases and J by 0 bases, with 4 bases of the junction left unmatched. This sequence was found in an adult who received the MenACWY meningococcal vaccine as a control. The specimen was peripheral blood, collected 28 days after the second dose of the MenACWY control vaccine. The chain links TRBV11-2 to TRBJ2-7, with 8 bases aligning to TRBD1. CDR3 DNA: TGTGCCAGCAGCTTAGACAGGACAGGGAGCTCCTACGAGCAGTACTTC. Translation gives CASSLDRTGSSYEQYF.